In this sample, the clone carrying this T cell receptor beta chain turned up once. These data come from a study of blood T cell repertoires in COVID-19. Study in general: T cells, B-cell-depleted T cells, or PBMCs provided the cDNA or gDNA that served as material.

The repertoire was sequenced with immunoSEQ multiplex PCR; TCRdb's copy has only in-frame clones and lacks some. Of 350,000 to 500,000 clones listed, roughly 84% are singletons. The age range of participants was 18 to 89 years, with residence in about two dozen US areas. Allocation to cohorts depended on clinical history reported by the participants. The CDR3 is 12 residues long. V lost 4 bases to trimming and J lost 9 bases, with 10 bases between them. CDR1 is MNHEY, CDR2 SVGAGI, per germline. This sequence originates from a woman younger than 30 who had been exposed to COVID-19. The gene calls are TRBV6-5 and TRBJ1-5; D uncertain. The sample comprised PBMCs or T cells enriched from blood (not recorded which). CDR3 loop: CASSFSSGPQHF. The CDR3 coding sequence is TGTGCCAGCAGTTTTTCGAGCGGGCCCCAGCATTTT.